Presented here are 22 T cell receptor beta chains from one specimen sequenced in a study of cytomegalovirus exposure and HLA in healthy donors. PCR primers comprised 60 Vbeta and 13 Jbeta primers. Using immunoSEQ multiplex PCR, the repertoire was profiled, and TCRdb retains in-frame clones only, with some absent. The sample has roughly 280,000 clones; about 75% are singletons. Sequencing used PBMCs. The receptors here all came from a female donor in good health and CMV-seronegative.

This chain links TRBV11-2 with TRBJ2-1; 7 bases agree with TRBD1. Germline trimming cut 1 base from V and 7 bases from J; bases unmatched to any gene: 13. Looked up from germline, CDR1 is SGHAT and CDR2 is FQNNGV. The CDR3 loop spans 17 amino acids. The chain's CDR3 is CASSLGLEAGGRNEQFF. The CDR3 DNA sequence: TGTGCCAGCAGCTTAGGGCTCGAGGCAGGGGGTAGAAATGAGCAGTTCTTC.

The chain couples TRBV7-2 to TRBJ2-5; D is uncertain. The DNA end is a closer match to TRBJ2-7, so the J assignment may be wrong. The CDR3 has 13 residues. Germline V CDR1 and CDR2: SGHTA, FQGNSA. The CDR3 bases are TGTGCCAGCAGCTTAAGCCCCTCCTACGAGCAGTACTTC. It specifies CASSLSPSYEQYF.

The J gene is TRBJ2-3, the V gene TRBV10-1; a weak D match, TRBD2 (6 bases). Germline assignment: CDR1 WNHNN and CDR2 SYGVQD (reference sequence). Trimming left V 5 bases short and J 1 base short, with 13 bases between. The length of the CDR3 is 15 residues. Written as DNA, the CDR3 is TGCGCCAGCAGTCAGCCGGGACTTCGCACAGATACGCAGTATTTT. Encoded protein: CASSQPGLRTDTQYF.

The chain joins TRBV5-4 to TRBJ2-7; 8 nucleotides align to TRBD2. Germline V gives CDR1 SGHNT, CDR2 YYREEE (reference sequence). The V and J ends lost 3 bases and 6 bases, in that order; junction bases with no gene match: 5. The CDR3 sequence is 13 residues long. DNA for the CDR3: TGTGCCAGCAGCTCCGGGACTAGTGTCGAGCAGTACTTC. Translating it yields CASSSGTSVEQYF. Together with reference TRBV5-4 and TRBJ2-7, the CDR3 gives the full variable domain: ETGVTQSPTHLIKTRGQQVTLRCSSQSGHNTVSWYQQALGQGPQFIFQYYREEENGRGNFPPRFSGLQFPNYSSELNVNALELDDSALYLCASSSGTSVEQYFGPGTRLTVT.

The V and J genes are TRBV29-1 and TRBJ2-3; 8 bases align to TRBD1. V dropped 6 bases and J dropped 6; count of bases not matched to a gene: 8. Germline CDR1 SQVTM, CDR2 ANQGSEA. The CDR3 is 13 amino acids. CDR3 nucleotide sequence: TGCAGCGTCCAAGGACAGGGCCCCGATACGCAGTATTTT. It encodes CSVQGQGPDTQYF.

This clone has only a few counts. J is TRBJ1-2 and V is TRBV11-2; 9 bases align to TRBD1. The junction had 9 bases not matched to a gene; V was cut back by 5 bases and J by 2 bases. The CDR3 is made up of 16 amino acids. Germline V gene lookup returns CDR1 SGHAT and CDR2 FQNNGV. The CDR3 here is CASSNRDRERNYGYTF. CDR3 DNA: TGTGCCAGCAGCAACCGGGACAGGGAACGGAACTATGGCTACACCTTC.

This sequence joins TRBV7-3 and TRBJ2-2; D gene ambiguous. The CDR3 length is 13 residues. CDR1 is SGHTA, CDR2 FQGTGA, per germline. Trimming shortened V by 5 bases and J by 7 bases, and 11 bases separated the two germline ends. The CDR3 region has the DNA TGTGCCAGCAGCAATCAACCGGGCGGGGAGCTGTTTTTT. It specifies CASSNQPGGELFF.

This chain links TRBV5-6 with TRBJ2-7; TRBD1 agrees at 7 bases. The CDR3 consists of 16 residues. The germline V gene has CDR1 SGHDT and CDR2 YYEEEE. Trimming took 3 bases from V and 7 from J; bases not matched to a gene: 16. The DNA for the CDR3 is TGTGCCAGCAGCTCACGTCGGACAGGCCCACCGGGGGAGCAGTACTTC. Protein product: CASSSRRTGPPGEQYF.

The chain has TRBV5-1 and TRBJ2-5; 9 bases line up with TRBD1. V was pared by 5 bases and J by 3 bases, with 2 bases of the junction left unmatched. Germline V gives CDR1 SGHRS, CDR2 YFSETQ. The CDR3 runs 13 residues. The CDR3 sequence: CASRTGGEETQYF. CDR3 in DNA: TGCGCCAGCAGGACAGGGGGGGAAGAGACCCAGTACTTC.

The V and J genes are TRBV15 and TRBJ1-3; 7 bases agree with TRBD1. Germline V gene sequence: CDR1 LNHNV, CDR2 YYDKDF (reference sequence). Germline trimming cut 5 bases from V and 0 bases from J; bases unmatched to any gene: 10. The length of the CDR3 is 17 residues. DNA for the CDR3: TGTGCCACCAGCCGCCACGGGACAGTGGGCTCTGGAAACACCATATATTTT. This codes for CATSRHGTVGSGNTIYF.

The chain joins TRBV5-4 to TRBJ2-7, with TRBD2 identical over 9 bases. CDR1 is SGHNT, CDR2 YYREEE, per germline (reference sequence). The V gene end was trimmed by 3 bases and the J gene end by 3 bases; junction bases not matched to a gene: 4. This CDR3 spans 14 amino acids. In DNA, the CDR3 is TGTGCCAGCAGCTACGGGACTAGCAGCTACGAGCAGTACTTC. As protein: CASSYGTSSYEQYF.

The J gene is TRBJ2-1, the V gene TRBV30; TRBD2 agrees at 10 bases. V shed 2 bases and J 1 base; nucleotides not matched to a gene: 5. CDR3 length: 16 amino acids. CDR1 and CDR2 from the germline V gene are GTSNPN and SVGIG (reference sequence). CDR3 DNA sequence: TGTGCCTGGAGTAATGTAGCGGGAGGTTCCTACAATGAGCAGTTCTTC. It codes for CAWSNVAGGSYNEQFF.

V gene TRBV19 combines with J gene TRBJ1-5; possible D gene TRBD1, 5 bases. The length of the CDR3 is 13 residues. V lost 5 bases and J 6 bases, leaving 11 bases between the germline ends. CDR1 and CDR2 from the germline V gene are LNHDA and SQIVND (reference sequence). The CDR3 coding sequence is TGTGCCAGTAGTCAGGGCGGGGGTCAGCCCCAGCATTTT. Its translation: CASSQGGGQPQHF.

This clone was seen once. This sequence joins TRBV2 and TRBJ2-1; D perhaps matches TRBD1 (6 bases). With 5 bases removed from V and 0 bases from J, the gap between germline ends came to 11 bases. The CDR3 is 15 amino acids. CDR1 and CDR2 from the germline V gene are SNHLY and FYNNEI. CDR3 nucleotide sequence: TGTGCCAGCAGTAGGACAGAGAGCTCCTACAATGAGCAGTTCTTC. This sequence encodes CASSRTESSYNEQFF.

This clone was observed once. The chain couples TRBV9 to TRBJ1-2; D is perhaps TRBD1 (6 bases). Germline CDR1 and CDR2: SGDLS and YYNGEE. The CDR3 loop spans 15 amino acids. V gave up 3 bases and J gave up 4 bases, with 16 bases separating them. The DNA of the CDR3 is TGTGCCAGCAGCGCTGCACAGGGCAAACCCTATGGCTACACCTTC. Protein sequence: CASSAAQGKPYGYTF.

This clone has more than one count but fewer than ten. The chain employs TRBV9 and TRBJ2-1, with 8 bases identical to TRBD2. The length of the CDR3 is 17 residues. J was trimmed by 2 bases and V by 2 bases; bases with no gene match: 9. Germline CDR1 is SGDLS and CDR2 is YYNGEE. The CDR3 DNA sequence: TGTGCCAGCAGCGTCGGTGGCGGGAGGATTACCTACAATGAGCAGTTCTTC. Protein product: CASSVGGGRITYNEQFF.

The gene calls are TRBV7-2 and TRBJ2-7, with 9 bases that match TRBD2. The V gene end was trimmed by 1 base and the J gene end by 6 bases; junction bases not matched to a gene: 4. This CDR3 is 14 amino acids long. The germline V gene encodes CDR1 SGHTA and CDR2 FQGNSA. CDR3 bases: TGTGCCAGCAGCTTAGTTAGCGGGAGCTCCGAGCAGTACTTC. Translated: CASSLVSGSSEQYF.

The rearrangement joins TRBV9 to TRBJ2-2; D is perhaps TRBD1 (5 bases). V lost 5 bases, J lost 6 bases, and 8 bases lay in between. Germline V gene lookup returns CDR1 SGDLS and CDR2 YYNGEE. This CDR3 region has 12 residues. CDR3 in amino acids: CASRQGSGELFF. In nucleotides, the CDR3 is TGTGCCAGCAGGCAGGGTTCCGGGGAGCTGTTTTTT. Using reference TRBV9 and TRBJ2-2 for the parts outside the CDR3, the full variable domain is DSGVTQTPKHLITATGQRVTLRCSPRSGDLSVYWYQQSLDQGLQFLIQYYNGEERAKGNILERFSAQQFPDLHSELNLSSLELGDSALYFCASRQGSGELFFGEGSRLTVL.

The V gene is TRBV6-1, the J gene TRBJ2-7; 7 bases are a match to TRBD1. Looked up from germline, CDR1 is MNHNS and CDR2 is SASEGT. The length of the CDR3 is 13 residues. J lost 0 bases, V lost 6 bases, and 2 bases had no gene match. The CDR3 loop reads CASRDRISYEQYF. The CDR3 DNA follows: TGTGCCAGCAGGGACAGGATCTCCTACGAGCAGTACTTC.

This chain uses TRBV4-1 with TRBJ1-5; 7 bases match TRBD1. With 1 base clipped from V and 6 bases from J, the junction kept 3 bases outside the gene matches. Germline values: CDR1 MGHRA, CDR2 YSYEKL. The CDR3 consists of 14 residues. As DNA, the CDR3 is TGCGCCAGCAGCCAAGGACAGGGCGTTCAGCCCCAGCATTTT. It is translated as CASSQGQGVQPQHF.

This rearrangement joins TRBV7-9 to TRBJ2-7, with TRBD1 matching over 10 bases. The V segment lost 4 bases and the J segment 2 bases; nucleotides outside the gene matches: 5. Looked up from germline, CDR1 is SEHNR and CDR2 is FQNEAQ (reference sequence). The CDR3 runs 15 residues. DNA of the CDR3: TGTGCCAGCAGCTCGGGGACAGGGGCTACCTACGAGCAGTACTTC. Encoded protein: CASSSGTGATYEQYF.

The chain employs TRBV5-6 and TRBJ2-7; TRBD2 might be the D (6 bases). V was shortened by 2 bases and J by 4 bases, with 10 bases between the two germline ends. The CDR3 length is 13 residues. Per germline, CDR1 SGHDT and CDR2 YYEEEE. CDR3 DNA: TGTGCCAGCAGCTTACGGAGGGGATACGAGCAGTACTTC. It is translated as CASSLRRGYEQYF. Together with reference TRBV5-6 and TRBJ2-7, the CDR3 gives the full variable domain: DAGVTQSPTHLIKTRGQQVTLRCSPKSGHDTVSWYQQALGQGPQFIFQYYEEEERQRGNFPDRFSGHQFPNYSSELNVNALLLGDSALYLCASSLRRGYEQYFGPGTRLTVT.